Listed here are 9 T cell receptor beta chains from one sample, sequenced in a study of T cell repertoires in cytomegalovirus infection (dated by TCRdb to between 2017 and 2020). Sequencer: Illumina HiSeq 1500. Using fastp trimming at Q25 and MiXCR clonotype assembly, TCRdb reanalyzed the public sequencing data and kept in-frame beta chains. Each entry is one CDR3 protein sequence, shown with its most common DNA and genes. The sample yields under 350,000 distinct CDR3 sequences; roughly a tenth were counted once. The ten top clones hold approximately 2.3% of the sample. Sequenced sample: PBMCs. The receptors shown here come from a human donor in good health (CMV status not recorded). Some clones in this sample may be carry-over from other donors' samples.

The V and J genes are TRBV19 and TRBJ1-2, with a weak D call TRBD1 (5 bases). CDR3 length: 14 amino acids. Trimming left V 4 bases short and J 2 bases short, with 11 bases between. Germline V CDR1 and CDR2: LNHDA, SQIVND (reference sequence). CDR3 DNA: TGTGCCAGTAGTAGGGGCAGAACAAACTATGGCTACACCTTC. Translating gives CASSRGRTNYGYTF.

The rearrangement links TRBV2 to TRBJ1-4; 9 bases agree with TRBD1. The V gene's germline CDR1 is SNHLY and CDR2 FYNNEI. CDR3 length: 15 amino acids. V dropped 6 bases and J dropped 4; count of bases not matched to a gene: 6. The CDR3 region has the DNA TGTGCCAGCAGCTGGGGACAGGGAAATAATGAAAAACTGTTTTTT. Protein: CASSWGQGNNEKLFF.

This clonotype came up many times. J is TRBJ2-2 and V is TRBV7-9; TRBD1 is a possible D gene (5 bases). Trimming removed 0 bases at V and 5 bases at J, with 10 bases between. Germline-derived CDR1 and CDR2 are SEHNR and FQNEAQ (reference sequence). There are 15 residues in the CDR3. CDR3 nucleotides: TGTGCCAGCAGCTTAGCGACAGCGAGGACCGGGGAGCTGTTTTTT. Its protein product is CASSLATARTGELFF.

This clonotype has at least ten counts. J is TRBJ2-3 and V is TRBV20-1; maybe TRBD1 (6 bases). Germline lookup yields CDR1 DFQATT and CDR2 SNEGSKA (reference sequence). The V end was cut by 3 bases, the J end by 6 bases, with 13 bases between. The CDR3 has 13 residues. The CDR3 nucleotides are TGCAGTGCTAGTTTGGGGGCCGGGGATACGCAGTATTTT. This gives the protein CSASLGAGDTQYF.

This clonotype has ten or more counts. The rearrangement uses TRBV19 and TRBJ2-6, with 9 bases that match TRBD2. Looked up from germline, CDR1 is LNHDA and CDR2 is SQIVND (reference sequence). V lost 6 bases, J lost 0 bases, and 3 bases stayed unmatched. This CDR3 region has 16 residues. The CDR3 DNA is TGTGCCAGTAGCCTAGCGGGACACTCTGGGGCCAACGTCCTGACTTTC. Its translation is CASSLAGHSGANVLTF.

DNA of the CDR3: TGTGCCAGCTCACCCTCAGGGAATTCACCCCTCCACTTT. Protein product: CASSPSGNSPLHF. This sequence joins TRBV18 and TRBJ1-6; a possible D gene is TRBD1 (5 bases). CDR3 length: 13 residues. Between the trimmed V and J ends, which lost 3 bases and 7 bases, there was a span of 7 bases. CDR1 is KGHSH, CDR2 LQKENI, per germline.

This clonotype occurred many times. The CDR3 is CASSRSQDSYNSPLHF. In nucleotides, the CDR3 is TGTGCCAGCTCACGATCACAGGACTCCTATAATTCACCCCTCCACTTT. The chain recombines TRBV18 with TRBJ1-6, with D possibly matching TRBD1 (5 bases). Germline V gives CDR1 KGHSH, CDR2 LQKENI. The CDR3 sequence is 16 residues long. V was cut by 4 bases and J by 0 bases, with 10 bases left in between.

This clonotype occurred many times. This chain links TRBV11-3 with TRBJ2-1, with D possibly matching TRBD2 (6 bases). CDR1 and CDR2 (germline): SGHNT, YENEEA. The V and J ends lost 3 bases and 2 bases respectively, with 11 bases between them. CDR3 length: 15 amino acids. CDR3 DNA: TGTGCCAGCAGCTTCGGGGGATCCCCCTACAATGAGCAGTTCTTC. The encoded protein is CASSFGGSPYNEQFF.

In this sample, this clonotype turned up many times. The rearrangement links TRBV7-2 to TRBJ2-7; 9 positions agree with TRBD1. The germline V gene encodes CDR1 SGHTA and CDR2 FQGNSA. V shed 5 bases, J shed 2 bases, and the junction held 4 bases outside the gene matches. The CDR3 sequence is 14 residues long. CDR3 protein: CASSAGQGTYEQYV. The CDR3 DNA reads as TGTGCCAGCAGCGCCGGACAGGGGACCTACGAGCAGTACGTC.